This T cell receptor beta chain derives from a study of cytomegalovirus exposure and HLA in healthy donors. Primers: 60 Vbeta forward and 13 Jbeta reverse. The data were produced by immunoSEQ multiplex PCR, yet TCRdb's version contains in-frame clones alone and is incomplete. Among over 110,000 clones listed, about four fifths were seen once. CDR1 SQVTM and CDR2 ANQGSEA come from the germline V gene. This CDR3 is built from 14 residues. V shed 3 bases, J shed 4 bases, and the junction held 6 bases outside the gene matches. V and J are TRBV29-1 and TRBJ2-5; TRBD2 agrees at 9 bases. The sequenced sample was PBMCs. The TCR comes from a woman aged 18 to 35 in good health and CMV-seropositive. The CDR3 reads CSVDGGGALETQYF. The CDR3, as DNA: TGCAGCGTTGATGGCGGGGGGGCCTTAGAGACCCAGTACTTC.